Below, 21 T cell receptor beta chains from the same sample are listed, as sequenced in a study of control samples from healthy donors and cancer patients. Using immunoSEQ multiplex PCR, the repertoire was profiled, and TCRdb retains in-frame clones only, with some absent. The sample includes about 140,000 clones, roughly 88% seen only once; the top ten take roughly 1.7%. The sequencing sample was made of blood. These receptors all come from a man aged 18 to 30 in good health.

Turning to this clone: The sample carries other DNA sequences with the same CDR3. This chain uses TRBV4-3 with TRBJ2-7; D remains ambiguous. The germline V gene encodes CDR1 LGHNA and CDR2 YSLEER. The CDR3 sequence is 13 residues long. V was cut by 0 bases and J by 3 bases, with 6 bases left in between. The CDR3, as DNA: TGCGCCAGCAGCCAAGATTTGGACTACGAGCAGTACTTC. It specifies CASSQDLDYEQYF.

This sequence joins TRBV5-1 and TRBJ2-5; D may be TRBD1 (6 bases). V lost 5 bases, J lost 4 bases, and 18 bases lay in between. The CDR3 totals 15 residues. The germline V gene has CDR1 SGHRS and CDR2 YFSETQ. The DNA for the CDR3 is TGCGCCAGCAGATCTCCACAGGGTGGGGGAGAGACCCAGTACTTC. This encodes CASRSPQGGGETQYF. Filled out from reference TRBV5-1 and TRBJ2-5, the complete variable domain reads KAGVTQTPRYLIKTRGQQVTLSCSPISGHRSVSWYQQTPGQGLQFLFEYFSETQRNKGNFPGRFSGRQFSNSRSEMNVSTLELGDSALYLCASRSPQGGGETQYFGPGTRLLVL.

The chain couples TRBV5-1 to TRBJ1-1, with D possibly matching TRBD1 (6 bases). This CDR3 is 14 amino acids long. The germline gives CDR1 SGHRS, CDR2 YFSETQ. V was cut by 6 bases and J by 0 bases, with 12 bases left in between. The CDR3 bases are TGCGCCAGCACCACGGGGACATTGAACACTGAAGCTTTCTTT. Amino acid sequence: CASTTGTLNTEAFF.

The chain joins TRBV4-2 to TRBJ2-5, with D possibly TRBD2 on 6 matching bases. V was cut by 1 base and J by 4 bases, with 16 bases left in between. CDR3 length equals 16 residues. Germline values: CDR1 LGHNA, CDR2 YNFKEQ. The CDR3 DNA reads TGTGCCAGCAGCCAAGCGGGAGAGGGGAGCGGAGAGACCCAGTACTTC. Amino acids: CASSQAGEGSGETQYF.

The gene calls are TRBV7-9 and TRBJ1-6; 10 bases map to TRBD1. Germline V CDR1 and CDR2: SEHNR, FQNEAQ (reference sequence). CDR3 size: 15 residues. J gave up 10 bases and V 4 bases, and 7 bases lay outside the gene matches. CDR3 amino acids: CASSSRDRGRSPLHF. The CDR3 DNA reads TGTGCCAGCAGCTCACGGGACAGGGGACGATCACCCCTCCACTTT.

The rearrangement uses TRBV11-3 and TRBJ1-3; possibly TRBD1 for D (5 bases). The CDR3 consists of 14 residues. Per germline, CDR1 SGHNT and CDR2 YENEEA. V lost 7 bases to trimming and J lost 3 bases, with 13 bases between them. The CDR3 loop reads CASKMGGGGNTIYF. The CDR3 bases are TGTGCCAGCAAAATGGGGGGGGGTGGAAACACCATATATTTT.

This chain uses TRBV11-2 with TRBJ2-1; D possibly corresponds to TRBD1 (6 bases). This CDR3 has 13 residues. Between the trimmed V and J ends, which lost 5 bases and 2 bases, there was a span of 7 bases. Germline CDR1 and CDR2: SGHAT and FQNNGV. CDR3 coding DNA: TGTGCCAGCAGCCGGACAGCCTACAATGAGCAGTTCTTC. Residues: CASSRTAYNEQFF.

The chain is built from TRBV2 and TRBJ2-3, with 13 bases matching TRBD2. Trimming took 6 bases from V and 0 from J; bases not matched to a gene: 0. The CDR3 loop spans 15 amino acids. The V gene's germline CDR1 is SNHLY and CDR2 FYNNEI. This chain's CDR3 is CASRLAGGSTDTQYF. In DNA, the CDR3 is TGTGCCAGCAGACTAGCGGGGGGGAGCACAGATACGCAGTATTTT.

Notes on this clone: The sample has other DNA sequences that encode this CDR3 too. The chain employs TRBV6-6 and TRBJ1-1; tentatively, D is TRBD1 (6 bases). The ends were cut back, 5 bases at V and 3 bases at J, with 22 bases in the middle. CDR1 and CDR2 from the germline V gene are MNHNY and SVGAGI (reference sequence). The length of the CDR3 is 17 residues. The CDR3: CASSQPRTARRDTEAFF. The CDR3 bases are TGTGCCAGCAGTCAACCCCGGACAGCCAGGAGAGACACTGAAGCTTTCTTT.

The chain's CDR3 is CASSFPFYGGAETQYF. The CDR3 coding sequence is TGTGCCAGCAGTTTCCCCTTCTATGGGGGGGCAGAGACCCAGTACTTC. The gene calls are TRBV27 and TRBJ2-5; TRBD2 might be the D (7 bases). The V and J ends lost 3 bases and 4 bases respectively, with 18 bases between them. Germline assignment: CDR1 MNHEY and CDR2 SMNVEV (reference sequence). The CDR3 runs to 16 residues.

The chain combines TRBV4-1 with TRBJ2-7, with TRBD2 matching 9 bases. Trimming removed 0 bases from V and 3 bases from J; junction bases left unmatched: 6. In germline, CDR1 is MGHRA, CDR2 YSYEKL. This CDR3 has 16 residues. The CDR3 protein is CASSQEPAGGVYEQYF. In DNA form, the CDR3 reads TGCGCCAGCAGCCAAGAGCCTGCGGGGGGGGTCTACGAGCAGTACTTC.

The chain couples TRBV21-1 to TRBJ1-6; no DNA check was done on the table's D call, TRBD1. TRBV21-1 is assigned pseudogene status. The CDR3 is 20 amino acids. In DNA, the CDR3 is TGTGCCAGCAGCAAAGTGGGGGACAGTTCGCCTCACTACTATAATTCACCCCTCCACTTT. Translation: CASSKVGDSSPHYYNSPLHF.

This CDR3 reads CASSKGADYGYTF. CDR3 nucleotide sequence: TGTGCCAGCAGCAAAGGGGCAGACTATGGCTACACCTTC. This rearrangement joins TRBV6-5 to TRBJ1-2; TRBD1 might be the D (5 bases). V dropped 6 bases and J dropped 3 bases, with 11 bases sitting between them. Germline CDR1 is MNHEY and CDR2 is SVGAGI. The CDR3 has 13 residues.

The CDR3, as DNA: TGTGCCAGCAGTTTGGGCAGGGGCACTGAAGCTTTCTTT. Translating it yields CASSLGRGTEAFF. The rearrangement uses TRBV28 and TRBJ1-1, with D maybe TRBD1 (6 bases). Trimming removed 3 bases at V and 4 bases at J, with 9 bases between. The CDR3 covers 13 residues. Germline V gene sequence: CDR1 MDHEN, CDR2 SYDVKM.

V and J are TRBV6-2 or TRBV6-3 and TRBJ1-1, with 9 bases lining up with TRBD1. The CDR3 totals 14 residues. With V trimmed by 3 bases and J by 5 bases, 4 bases remained unmatched. Germline-derived CDR1 and CDR2 are MNHEY and SVGEGT. The DNA of the CDR3 is TGTGCCAGCAGTTATCACAGGGGGCAGACTGAAGCTTTCTTT. Amino acids: CASSYHRGQTEAFF.

The genes are TRBV5-6 and TRBJ2-1; 14 nucleotides line up with TRBD2. The germline V gene encodes CDR1 SGHDT and CDR2 YYEEEE. The CDR3 is 15 amino acids. V dropped 4 bases and J dropped 6; count of bases not matched to a gene: 3. DNA of the CDR3: TGTGCCAGCAGCCCCGGACTAGCGGGGGGCAATGAGCAGTTCTTC. This translates into CASSPGLAGGNEQFF.

The rearrangement uses TRBV7-9 and TRBJ2-3, with D perhaps given as TRBD1 or TRBD2 (5 bases each). Trimming removed 5 bases from V and 1 base from J, with 22 bases in between. The V gene's germline CDR1 is SEHNR and CDR2 FQNEAQ (reference sequence). The CDR3 has 18 residues. As DNA, the CDR3 is TGTGCCAGCAGCGTACCAGGGTCGGGGTCCGGTGGCACAGATACGCAGTATTTT. Encoded protein: CASSVPGSGSGGTDTQYF.

CDR3 DNA: TGTGCCAGCAGCCACGACTCAGATTCCTATAATTCACCCCTCCACTTT. Residues: CASSHDSDSYNSPLHF. The chain links TRBV16 to TRBJ1-6; D remains unclear. The CDR3 spans 16 residues. Germline V gene lookup returns CDR1 KGHSY and CDR2 FQNENV. V lost 3 bases and J lost 1, with 10 bases in between.

This chain connects TRBV2 to TRBJ1-4; TRBD1 is a possible D gene (6 bases). The germline CDR1 and CDR2 sequences are SNHLY and FYNNEI. The CDR3 has 15 residues. The V end lost 9 bases, the J end lost 4 bases, and 18 bases lay between the germline ends. The CDR3 here is CASRAGTLYNEKLFF. CDR3 nucleotides: TGTGCCAGTAGAGCCGGGACACTCTATAATGAAAAACTGTTTTTT.

V gene TRBV6-5 combines with J gene TRBJ2-1; TRBD2 matches 10 bases. V dropped 2 bases and J dropped 7; count of bases not matched to a gene: 8. The germline CDR1 and CDR2 sequences are MNHEY and SVGAGI. The CDR3 runs 16 residues. In DNA, the CDR3 is TGTGCCAGCAGTTACAGAGCTAGCGGGGGTGGGAATGAGCAGTTCTTC. Protein: CASSYRASGGGNEQFF.

The chain recombines TRBV10-2 with TRBJ2-2, with D hard to call. Trimming took off 6 bases at V and 0 bases at J, with 20 bases between the two ends. CDR3 length: 18 amino acids. The germline CDR1 and CDR2 sequences are WSHSY and SAAADI. CDR3 in DNA: TGCGCCAGCAGGGCTATCCTGCGAGAAAGTTCGAACACCGGGGAGCTGTTTTTT. It yields the protein CASRAILRESSNTGELFF.